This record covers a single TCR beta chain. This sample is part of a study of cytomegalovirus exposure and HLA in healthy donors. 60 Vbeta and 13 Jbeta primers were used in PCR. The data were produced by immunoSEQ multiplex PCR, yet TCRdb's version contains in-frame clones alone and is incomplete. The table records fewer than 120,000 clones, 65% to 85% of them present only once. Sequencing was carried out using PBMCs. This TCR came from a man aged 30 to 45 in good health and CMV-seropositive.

The CDR3 bases are TGTGCCACCAGCAGATCCGGGACAGGGCTTTCACCCCTCCACTTT. It specifies CATSRSGTGLSPLHF. The chain recombines TRBV15 with TRBJ1-6; 9 bases are a match to TRBD1. The CDR3 sequence is 15 residues long. Germline assignment: CDR1 LNHNV and CDR2 YYDKDF (reference sequence). The V segment lost 2 bases and the J segment 9 bases; nucleotides outside the gene matches: 5. The complete variable domain, with remaining parts taken from reference TRBV15 and TRBJ1-6, reads DAMVIQNPRYQVTQFGKPVTLSCSQTLNHNVMYWYQQKSSQAPKLLFHYYDKDFNNEADTPDNFQSRRPNTSFCFLDIRSPGLGDTAMYLCATSRSGTGLSPLHFGNGTRLTVT.